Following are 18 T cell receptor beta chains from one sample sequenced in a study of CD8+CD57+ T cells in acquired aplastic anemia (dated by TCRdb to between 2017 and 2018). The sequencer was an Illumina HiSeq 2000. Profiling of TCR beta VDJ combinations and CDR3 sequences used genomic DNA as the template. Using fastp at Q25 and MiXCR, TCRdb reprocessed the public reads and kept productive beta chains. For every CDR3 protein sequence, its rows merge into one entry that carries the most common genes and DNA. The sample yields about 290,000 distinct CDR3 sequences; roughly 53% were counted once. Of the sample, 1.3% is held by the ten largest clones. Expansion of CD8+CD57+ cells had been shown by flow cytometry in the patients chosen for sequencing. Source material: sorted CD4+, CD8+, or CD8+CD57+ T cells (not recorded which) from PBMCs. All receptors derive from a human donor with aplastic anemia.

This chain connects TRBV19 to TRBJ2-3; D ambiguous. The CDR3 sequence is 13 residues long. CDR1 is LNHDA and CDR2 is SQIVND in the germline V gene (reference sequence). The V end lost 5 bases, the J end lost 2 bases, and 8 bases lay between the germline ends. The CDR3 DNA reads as TGTGCCAGTAGTCAGGTCTTCACAGATACGCAGTATTTT. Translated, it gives CASSQVFTDTQYF.

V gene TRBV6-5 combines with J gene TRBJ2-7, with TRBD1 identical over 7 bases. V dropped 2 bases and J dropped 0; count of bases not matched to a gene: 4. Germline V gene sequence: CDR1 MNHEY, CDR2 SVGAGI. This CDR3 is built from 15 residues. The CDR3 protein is CASSYIGDSSYEQYF. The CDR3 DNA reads TGTGCCAGCAGTTACATCGGGGACAGCTCCTACGAGCAGTACTTC.

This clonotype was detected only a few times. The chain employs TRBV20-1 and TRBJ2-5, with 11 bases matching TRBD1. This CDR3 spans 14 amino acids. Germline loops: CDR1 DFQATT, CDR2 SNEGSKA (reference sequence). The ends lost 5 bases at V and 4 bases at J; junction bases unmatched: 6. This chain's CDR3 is CSAFGTGGSETQYF. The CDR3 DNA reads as TGCAGTGCTTTCGGGACAGGGGGATCAGAGACCCAGTACTTC.

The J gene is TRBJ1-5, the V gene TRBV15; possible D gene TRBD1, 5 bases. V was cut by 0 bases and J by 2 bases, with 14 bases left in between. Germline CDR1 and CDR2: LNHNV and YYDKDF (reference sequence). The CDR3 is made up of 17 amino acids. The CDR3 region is CATSRETVLHRNQPQHF. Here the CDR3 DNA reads TGTGCCACCAGCAGAGAGACAGTTCTACATCGCAATCAGCCCCAGCATTTT.

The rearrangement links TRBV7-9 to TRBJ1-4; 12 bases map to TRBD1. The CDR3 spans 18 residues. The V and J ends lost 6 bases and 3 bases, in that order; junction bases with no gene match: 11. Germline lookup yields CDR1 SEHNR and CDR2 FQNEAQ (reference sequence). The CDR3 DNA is TGTGCCAGCAGTGAGGGGACAGGGGGCTTCTCAGCTAATGAAAAACTGTTTTTT. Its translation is CASSEGTGGFSANEKLFF. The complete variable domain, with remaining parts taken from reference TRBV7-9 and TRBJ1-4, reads DTGVSQNPRHKITKRGQNVTFRCDPISEHNRLYWYRQTLGQGPEFLTYFQNEAQLEKSRLLSDRFSAERPKGSFSTLEIQRTEQGDSAMYLCASSEGTGGFSANEKLFFGSGTQLSVL.

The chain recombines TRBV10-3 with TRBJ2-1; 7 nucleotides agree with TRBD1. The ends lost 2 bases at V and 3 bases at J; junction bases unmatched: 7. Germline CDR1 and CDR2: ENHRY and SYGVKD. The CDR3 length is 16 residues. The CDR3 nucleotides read TGTGCCATCAGTGAGCTAGGGGGCCTCTACTACAATGAGCAGTTCTTC. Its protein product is CAISELGGLYYNEQFF.

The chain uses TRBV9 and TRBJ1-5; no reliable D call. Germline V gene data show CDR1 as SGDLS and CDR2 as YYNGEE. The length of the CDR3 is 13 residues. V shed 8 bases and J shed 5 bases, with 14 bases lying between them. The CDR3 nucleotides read TGTGCCAGTGACCGAGAAGGTCATCAGCCCCAGCATTTT. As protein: CASDREGHQPQHF. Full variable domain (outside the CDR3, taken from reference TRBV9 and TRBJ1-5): DSGVTQTPKHLITATGQRVTLRCSPRSGDLSVYWYQQSLDQGLQFLIQYYNGEERAKGNILERFSAQQFPDLHSELNLSSLELGDSALYFCASDREGHQPQHFGDGTRLSIL.

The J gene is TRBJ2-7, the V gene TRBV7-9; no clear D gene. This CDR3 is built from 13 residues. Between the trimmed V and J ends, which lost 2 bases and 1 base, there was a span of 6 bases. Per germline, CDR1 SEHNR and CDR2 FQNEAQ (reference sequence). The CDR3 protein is CASSLSPSYEQYF. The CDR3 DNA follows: TGTGCCAGCAGCTTATCTCCTTCCTACGAGCAGTACTTC. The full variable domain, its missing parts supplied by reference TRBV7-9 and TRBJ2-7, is DTGVSQNPRHKITKRGQNVTFRCDPISEHNRLYWYRQTLGQGPEFLTYFQNEAQLEKSRLLSDRFSAERPKGSFSTLEIQRTEQGDSAMYLCASSLSPSYEQYFGPGTRLTVT.

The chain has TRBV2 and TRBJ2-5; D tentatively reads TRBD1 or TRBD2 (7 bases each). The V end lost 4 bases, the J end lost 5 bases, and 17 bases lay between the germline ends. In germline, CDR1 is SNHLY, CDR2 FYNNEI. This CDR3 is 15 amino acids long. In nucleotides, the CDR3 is TGTGCCAGCAGTGCCTCAGGGGGGGGGCGGGAGACCCAGTACTTC. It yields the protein CASSASGGGRETQYF.

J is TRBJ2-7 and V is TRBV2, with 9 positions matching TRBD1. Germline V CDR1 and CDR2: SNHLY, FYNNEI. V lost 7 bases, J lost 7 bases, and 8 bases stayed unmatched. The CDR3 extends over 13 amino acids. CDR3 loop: CASNEQGAGEQYF. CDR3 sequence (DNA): TGTGCCAGCAACGAACAGGGGGCCGGTGAGCAGTACTTC.

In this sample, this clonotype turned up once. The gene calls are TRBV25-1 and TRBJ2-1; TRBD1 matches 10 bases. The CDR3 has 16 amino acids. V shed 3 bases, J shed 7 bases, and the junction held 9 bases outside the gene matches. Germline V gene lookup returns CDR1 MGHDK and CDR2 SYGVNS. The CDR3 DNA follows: TGTGCCAGCAGTGAGCTAGACGGGACAGGGGTGAATGAGCAGTTCTTC. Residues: CASSELDGTGVNEQFF.

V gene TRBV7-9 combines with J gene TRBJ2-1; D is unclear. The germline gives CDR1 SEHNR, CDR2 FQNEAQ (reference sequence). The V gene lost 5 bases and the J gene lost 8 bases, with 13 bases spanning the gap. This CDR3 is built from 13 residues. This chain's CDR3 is CASSPQVFDEQFF. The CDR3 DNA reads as TGTGCCAGCAGCCCGCAGGTGTTCGATGAGCAGTTCTTC. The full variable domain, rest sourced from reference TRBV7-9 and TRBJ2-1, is DTGVSQNPRHKITKRGQNVTFRCDPISEHNRLYWYRQTLGQGPEFLTYFQNEAQLEKSRLLSDRFSAERPKGSFSTLEIQRTEQGDSAMYLCASSPQVFDEQFFGPGTRLTVL.

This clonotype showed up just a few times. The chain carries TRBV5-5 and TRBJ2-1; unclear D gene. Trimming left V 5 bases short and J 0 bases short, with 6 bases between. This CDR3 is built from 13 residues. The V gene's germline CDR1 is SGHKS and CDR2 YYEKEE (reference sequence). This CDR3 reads CASSPSSYNEQFF. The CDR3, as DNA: TGTGCCAGCAGTCCGAGCTCCTACAATGAGCAGTTCTTC.

CDR3: CASSLTRDEQFF. The CDR3 coding sequence is TGTGCCAGCAGCTTAACCAGGGATGAGCAGTTCTTC. This chain uses TRBV7-9 with TRBJ2-1, with TRBD1 as a possible D gene (5 bases). CDR3 length: 12 amino acids. Germline V gives CDR1 SEHNR, CDR2 FQNEAQ (reference sequence). Trimming stripped 2 bases from V and 8 bases from J, with 7 bases between. Combining the CDR3 with reference TRBV7-9 and TRBJ2-1 gives the whole variable domain DTGVSQNPRHKITKRGQNVTFRCDPISEHNRLYWYRQTLGQGPEFLTYFQNEAQLEKSRLLSDRFSAERPKGSFSTLEIQRTEQGDSAMYLCASSLTRDEQFFGPGTRLTVL.

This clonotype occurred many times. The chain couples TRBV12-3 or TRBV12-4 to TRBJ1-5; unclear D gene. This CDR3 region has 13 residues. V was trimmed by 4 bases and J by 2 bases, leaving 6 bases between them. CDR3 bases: TGTGCCAGCAGTTGGTTGGGCAATCAGCCCCAGCATTTT. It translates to CASSWLGNQPQHF.

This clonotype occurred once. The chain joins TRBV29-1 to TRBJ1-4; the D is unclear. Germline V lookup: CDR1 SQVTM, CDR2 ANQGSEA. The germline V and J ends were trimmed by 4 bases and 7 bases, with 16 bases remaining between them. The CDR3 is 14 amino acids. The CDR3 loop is CSVAQDHGGEKLFF. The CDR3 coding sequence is TGCAGCGTTGCCCAGGACCACGGAGGTGAAAAACTGTTTTTT.

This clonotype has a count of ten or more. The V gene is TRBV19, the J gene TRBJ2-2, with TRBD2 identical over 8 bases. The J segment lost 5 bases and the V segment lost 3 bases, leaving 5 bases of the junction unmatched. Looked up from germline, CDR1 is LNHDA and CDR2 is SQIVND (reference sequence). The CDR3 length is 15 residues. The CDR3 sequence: CASSMGLVPTGELFF. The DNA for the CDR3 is TGTGCCAGTAGTATGGGACTAGTTCCGACCGGGGAGCTGTTTTTT.

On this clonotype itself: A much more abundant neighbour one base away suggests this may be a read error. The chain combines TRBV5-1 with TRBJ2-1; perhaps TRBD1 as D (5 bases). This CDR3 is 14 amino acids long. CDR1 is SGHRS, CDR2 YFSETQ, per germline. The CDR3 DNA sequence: TGCGTCAGCACCATGGACAAGGCCTACAATGAGCAGTTCTTC. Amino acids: CVSTMDKAYNEQFF.